The 20 T cell receptor beta chains below come from one sample, sequenced in a study of blood T cell repertoires in COVID-19. Generated by immunoSEQ multiplex PCR, the TCRdb table keeps only in-frame clones and is missing some. The sample holds approximately 260,000 clones, about 80% seen once. Sequencing was performed on peripheral blood. The receptors here all came from a woman older than 75 with acute or convalescent COVID-19.

The chain is built from TRBV19 and TRBJ2-1; 9 bases match TRBD2. Germline CDR1 LNHDA, CDR2 SQIVND (reference sequence). The V gene end was trimmed by 0 bases and the J gene end by 4 bases; junction bases not matched to a gene: 4. The CDR3 extends over 16 amino acids. The CDR3 region is CASSIDIAGAYNEQFF. CDR3 sequence (DNA): TGTGCCAGTAGTATAGATATAGCGGGGGCTTACAATGAGCAGTTCTTC.

The chain's CDR3 is CASMGTPYYGYTF. CDR3 nucleotides: TGTGCCAGCATGGGGACACCATACTATGGCTACACCTTC. The rearrangement joins TRBV12-3 or TRBV12-4 to TRBJ1-2, with D possibly TRBD1 on 6 matching bases. Trimming took off 7 bases at V and 3 bases at J, with 12 bases between the two ends. The CDR3 contains 13 residues.

The chain uses TRBV2 and TRBJ2-7, with D possibly TRBD1 on 6 matching bases. The germline gives CDR1 SNHLY, CDR2 FYNNEI. V was clipped by 6 bases and J by 0 bases, with 12 bases between them. CDR3 length: 14 residues. As DNA, the CDR3 is TGTGCCAGCAGCCGGGACATAACCTCCTACGAGCAGTACTTC. It encodes CASSRDITSYEQYF.

V and J are TRBV30 and TRBJ2-5, with D perhaps TRBD2 (5 bases). CDR3 size: 13 residues. The V end was cut by 1 base, the J end by 1 base, with 7 bases between. Germline CDR1 reads GTSNPN; CDR2 reads SVGIG (reference sequence). The CDR3: CAWSAGIQETQYF. In nucleotides, the CDR3 is TGTGCCTGGAGTGCGGGAATCCAAGAGACCCAGTACTTC. The full variable domain, completed using reference TRBV30 and TRBJ2-5, is SQTIHQWPATLVQPVGSPLSLECTVEGTSNPNLYWYRQAAGRGLQLLFYSVGIGQISSEVPQNLSASRPQDRQFILSSKKLLLSDSGFYLCAWSAGIQETQYFGPGTRLLVL.

V is TRBV10-3 and J is TRBJ1-2; D unclear. Deletions cut 0 bases from V and 2 bases from J, with 7 bases between. CDR1 and CDR2 (germline): ENHRY, SYGVKD. This CDR3 region has 14 residues. The CDR3 bases are TGTGCCATCAGTGAGTCGCGAGGGAACTATGGCTACACCTTC. As protein: CAISESRGNYGYTF.

The chain has TRBV5-1 and TRBJ1-5; 11 nucleotides agree with TRBD1. The CDR3 spans 18 residues. The germline gives CDR1 SGHRS, CDR2 YFSETQ. V was pared by 1 base and J by 0 bases, with 6 bases of the junction left unmatched. The CDR3 region is CASSLTPGQGGSNQPQHF. The CDR3 region has the DNA TGCGCCAGCAGCTTGACACCGGGACAGGGGGGTAGCAATCAGCCCCAGCATTTT.

V and J are TRBV30 and TRBJ2-7; weak D call: TRBD1 (6 bases). The germline V gene has CDR1 GTSNPN and CDR2 SVGIG (reference sequence). The V and J ends lost 0 bases and 8 bases respectively, with 17 bases between them. The CDR3 extends over 14 amino acids. This CDR3 reads CAWSVRAGQGKQYF. The DNA for the CDR3 is TGTGCCTGGAGTGTAAGGGCTGGCCAGGGGAAGCAGTACTTC.

The chain joins TRBV19 to TRBJ1-5, with 9 bases matching TRBD1. Trimming took 5 bases from V and 6 from J; bases not matched to a gene: 5. Germline V gene lookup returns CDR1 LNHDA and CDR2 SQIVND (reference sequence). CDR3 length: 14 amino acids. Here the CDR3 DNA reads TGTGCCAGTAGTCCGGGACAGGGAGTTCAGCCCCAGCATTTT. It codes for CASSPGQGVQPQHF.

The chain couples TRBV27 to TRBJ2-3; TRBD1 matches at 9 bases. The CDR3 covers 15 residues. Germline lookup yields CDR1 MNHEY and CDR2 SMNVEV (reference sequence). V was pared by 6 bases and J by 2 bases, with 6 bases of the junction left unmatched. CDR3 in DNA: TGTGCCAGCAGAGACAGGGGGTTGTCCACAGATACGCAGTATTTT. Protein product: CASRDRGLSTDTQYF.

The rearrangement uses TRBV4-2 and TRBJ2-6; tentative D call: TRBD1 (5 bases). Deletions cut 2 bases from V and 2 bases from J, with 10 bases between. Germline-derived CDR1 and CDR2 are LGHNA and YNFKEQ. The CDR3 totals 16 residues. CDR3 coding DNA: TGTGCCAGCAGCCAACGACAGTTCGCTGGGGCCAACGTCCTGACTTTC. The encoded protein is CASSQRQFAGANVLTF.

The chain employs TRBV5-4 and TRBJ2-2; D is unresolved. The V and J ends lost 6 bases and 1 base respectively, with 7 bases between them. The CDR3 has 13 amino acids. Germline CDR1 and CDR2: SGHNT and YYREEE (reference sequence). The CDR3 spells CASKEWNTGELFF. CDR3 coding DNA: TGTGCCAGCAAGGAGTGGAACACCGGGGAGCTGTTTTTT.

The chain uses TRBV29-1 and TRBJ2-7; 8 bases are a match to TRBD1. V lost 4 bases and J lost 4; bases outside the gene matches: 6. Per germline, CDR1 SQVTM and CDR2 ANQGSEA. This CDR3 has 13 residues. The CDR3 spells CSVARTGTYEQYF. Here the CDR3 DNA reads TGCAGCGTTGCCAGGACAGGGACGTACGAGCAGTACTTC.

The chain carries TRBV12-3 or TRBV12-4 and TRBJ1-2, with a possible D match to TRBD1 (6 bases). The CDR3 runs to 12 residues. V lost 8 bases and J lost 6, with 13 bases in between. CDR3 sequence reads: CASWGGADGYTF. CDR3 DNA sequence: TGTGCCAGCTGGGGGGGGGCGGATGGCTACACCTTC.

The V call is TRBV7-6, the J call TRBJ2-1; maybe TRBD1 (6 bases). The CDR3 spans 16 residues. Trimming shortened V by 5 bases and J by 7 bases, and 21 bases separated the two germline ends. Germline V gene data show CDR1 as SGHVS and CDR2 as FNYEAQ. The CDR3 sequence: CASSPQGLRGRNEQFF. The CDR3 nucleotides are TGTGCCAGCAGCCCCCAAGGTCTCAGGGGTAGGAATGAGCAGTTCTTC.

The chain combines TRBV5-1 with TRBJ2-7; 7 bases are a match to TRBD1. V lost 4 bases and J lost 7; bases outside the gene matches: 11. Germline loops: CDR1 SGHRS, CDR2 YFSETQ. This CDR3 is built from 14 residues. DNA of the CDR3: TGCGCCAGCAGCATGGGACAGCCCGGTGAGGAGCAGTACTTC. Translating it yields CASSMGQPGEEQYF.

V usage is TRBV15 and J usage is TRBJ2-7; D gene ambiguous. V was trimmed by 1 base and J by 3 bases, leaving 7 bases between them. CDR3 size: 13 residues. Germline CDR1 reads LNHNV; CDR2 reads YYDKDF (reference sequence). CDR3 sequence (DNA): TGTGCCACCAGCAGAGCAGGCAGCTACGAGCAGTACTTC. It is translated as CATSRAGSYEQYF.

V and J are TRBV12-3 or TRBV12-4 and TRBJ2-4, with TRBD2 identical over 8 bases. The V segment lost 7 bases and the J segment 13 bases; nucleotides outside the gene matches: 9. This CDR3 spans 12 amino acids. The CDR3 is CASNPGGGVQYF. The CDR3 nucleotides read TGTGCCAGCAACCCGGGGGGGGGCGTACAGTACTTC.

The chain employs TRBV28 and TRBJ1-5; no reliable D call. With 5 bases removed from V and 1 base from J, the gap between germline ends came to 12 bases. CDR1 is MDHEN, CDR2 SYDVKM, per germline. This CDR3 is built from 15 residues. CDR3 protein: CASSNGVRSNQPQHF. Written as DNA, the CDR3 is TGTGCCAGCAGTAACGGGGTTCGGAGCAATCAGCCCCAGCATTTT. Full variable domain (missing parts from reference TRBV28 and TRBJ1-5): DVKVTQSSRYLVKRTGEKVFLECVQDMDHENMFWYRQDPGLGLRLIYFSYDVKMKEKGDIPEGYSVSREKKERFSLILESASTNQTSMYLCASSNGVRSNQPQHFGDGTRLSIL.

The chain has TRBV30 and TRBJ1-3; TRBD1 matches 9 bases. V gave up 0 bases and J gave up 5 bases; unmatched junction bases: 11. Germline assignment: CDR1 GTSNPN and CDR2 SVGIG (reference sequence). The CDR3 consists of 17 residues. In DNA form, the CDR3 reads TGTGCCTGGAGTGTTTGGGGACAGGGAACTCTCAGAAACACCATATATTTT. It translates to CAWSVWGQGTLRNTIYF.

The V call is TRBV6-6, the J call TRBJ2-5; tentative D call: TRBD2 (6 bases). V was cut by 5 bases and J by 4 bases, with 20 bases left in between. CDR1 and CDR2 (germline): MNHNY, SVGAGI (reference sequence). CDR3 length: 16 residues. CDR3 protein: CASSLTGLASAETQYF. DNA of the CDR3: TGTGCCAGCAGTCTTACGGGGCTAGCGTCTGCAGAGACCCAGTACTTC.